This entry describes one TCR beta chain. The sample belongs to a study of shared clonotypes between healthy human individuals. Every subset had its genomic DNA shared out evenly among several immunoSEQ plates. In the source study's methods: From ImmunoSEQ came sequences covering only the junction and carrying no quality scores, so filtering differed. Some clones are missing from TCRdb's copy, which holds only in-frame ones; the method was immunoSEQ multiplex PCR. That table is the source of V, J and clone size, and D and trimming were worked out from the DNA. The table has about 1.1 million clones, 60% to 85% seen once. V lost 1 base and J lost 0; bases outside the gene matches: 4. The CDR3 consists of 16 residues. Germline V gene lookup returns CDR1 SGHTA and CDR2 FQGNSA. The authors divided CD4+ cells into CD45RA+ naive and CD45RA-negative memory subsets.

Sequencing input: memory CD4+ T cells from PBMCs. Sample subset: CD45RA-negative fraction. This TCR derives from a man aged 18 to 35 in good health. Some clones in this sample may be carry-over from other donors' samples. The chain has TRBV7-2 and TRBJ2-7, with 9 positions matching TRBD1. CDR3 sequence reads: CASSLGGQGRSYEQYF. As DNA, the CDR3 is TGTGCCAGCAGCTTAGGGGGACAGGGTCGCTCCTACGAGCAGTACTTC.